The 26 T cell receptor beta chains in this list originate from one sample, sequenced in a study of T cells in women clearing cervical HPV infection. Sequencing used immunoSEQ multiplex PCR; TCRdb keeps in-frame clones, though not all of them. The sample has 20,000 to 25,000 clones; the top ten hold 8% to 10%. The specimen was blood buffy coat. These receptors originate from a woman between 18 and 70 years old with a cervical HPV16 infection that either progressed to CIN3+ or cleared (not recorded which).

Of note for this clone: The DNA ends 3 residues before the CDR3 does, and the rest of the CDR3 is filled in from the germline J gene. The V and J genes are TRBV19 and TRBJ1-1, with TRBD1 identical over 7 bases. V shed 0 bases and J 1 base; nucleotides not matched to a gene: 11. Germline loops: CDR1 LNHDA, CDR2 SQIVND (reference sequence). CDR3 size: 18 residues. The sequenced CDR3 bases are TGTGCCAGTAGTATAGATTTCCCACAGGGGAAGACGAACACTGAA. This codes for CASSIDFPQGKTNTE. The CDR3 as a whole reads CASSIDFPQGKTNTEAFF.

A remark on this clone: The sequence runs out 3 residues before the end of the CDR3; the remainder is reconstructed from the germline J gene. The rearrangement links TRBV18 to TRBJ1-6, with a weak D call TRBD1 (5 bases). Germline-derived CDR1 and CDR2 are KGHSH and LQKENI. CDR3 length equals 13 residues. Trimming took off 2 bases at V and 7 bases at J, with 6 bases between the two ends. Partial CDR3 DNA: TGTGCCAGCTCACCAGGGGGGAATTCACCC. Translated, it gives CASSPGGNSP. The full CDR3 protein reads CASSPGGNSPLHF.

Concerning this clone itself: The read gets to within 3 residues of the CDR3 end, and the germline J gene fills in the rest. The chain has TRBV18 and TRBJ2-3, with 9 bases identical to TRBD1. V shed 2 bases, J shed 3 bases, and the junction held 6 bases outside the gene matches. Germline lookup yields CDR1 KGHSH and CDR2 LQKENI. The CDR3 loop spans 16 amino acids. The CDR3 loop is CASSPGGTGRTDTQYF. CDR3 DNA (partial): TGTGCCAGCTCACCAGGTGGGACAGGGAGGACAGATACG.

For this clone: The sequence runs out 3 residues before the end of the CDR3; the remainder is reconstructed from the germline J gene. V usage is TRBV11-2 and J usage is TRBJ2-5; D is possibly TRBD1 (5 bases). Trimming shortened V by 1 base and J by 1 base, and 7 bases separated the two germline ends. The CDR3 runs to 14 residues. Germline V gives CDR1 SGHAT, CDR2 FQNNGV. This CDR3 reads CASSLGTLQETQYF. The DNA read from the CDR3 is TGTGCCAGCAGCTTAGGGACACTCCAAGAGACC.

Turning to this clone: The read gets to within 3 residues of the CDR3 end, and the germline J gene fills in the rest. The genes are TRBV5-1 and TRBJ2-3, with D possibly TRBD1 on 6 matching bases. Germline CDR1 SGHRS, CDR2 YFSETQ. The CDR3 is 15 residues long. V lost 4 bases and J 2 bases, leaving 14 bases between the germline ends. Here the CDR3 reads CASSKIQGDTDTQYF. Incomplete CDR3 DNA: TGCGCCAGCAGCAAAATACAGGGAGACACAGATACG.

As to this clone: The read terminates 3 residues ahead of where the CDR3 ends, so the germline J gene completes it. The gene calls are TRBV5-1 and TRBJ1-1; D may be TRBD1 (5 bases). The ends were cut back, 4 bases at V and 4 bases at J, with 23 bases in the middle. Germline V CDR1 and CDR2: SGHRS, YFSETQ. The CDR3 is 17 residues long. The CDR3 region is CASSPKMAPGQGTEAFF. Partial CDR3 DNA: TGCGCCAGCAGCCCGAAAATGGCGCCGGGTCAGGGCACTGAA. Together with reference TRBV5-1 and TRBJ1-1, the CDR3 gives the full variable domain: KAGVTQTPRYLIKTRGQQVTLSCSPISGHRSVSWYQQTPGQGLQFLFEYFSETQRNKGNFPGRFSGRQFSNSRSEMNVSTLELGDSALYLCASSPKMAPGQGTEAFFGQGTRLTVV.

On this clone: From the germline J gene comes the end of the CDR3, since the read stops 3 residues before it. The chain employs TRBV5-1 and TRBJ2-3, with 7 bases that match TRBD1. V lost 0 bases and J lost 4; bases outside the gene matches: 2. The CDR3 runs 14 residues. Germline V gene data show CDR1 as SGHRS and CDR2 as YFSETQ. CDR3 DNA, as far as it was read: TGCGCCAGCAGCTTGGGACAGGGTGCAGATACG. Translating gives CASSLGQGADT. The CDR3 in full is CASSLGQGADTQYF.

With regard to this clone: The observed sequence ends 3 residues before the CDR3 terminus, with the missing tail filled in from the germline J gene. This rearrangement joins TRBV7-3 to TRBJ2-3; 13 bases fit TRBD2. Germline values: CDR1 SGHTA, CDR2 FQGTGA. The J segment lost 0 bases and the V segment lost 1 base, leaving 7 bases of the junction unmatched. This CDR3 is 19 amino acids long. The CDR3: CASSLRTSGGASSTDTQYF. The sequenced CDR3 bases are TGTGCCAGCAGCTTAAGAACTAGCGGGGGGGCTTCTAGCACAGATACG.

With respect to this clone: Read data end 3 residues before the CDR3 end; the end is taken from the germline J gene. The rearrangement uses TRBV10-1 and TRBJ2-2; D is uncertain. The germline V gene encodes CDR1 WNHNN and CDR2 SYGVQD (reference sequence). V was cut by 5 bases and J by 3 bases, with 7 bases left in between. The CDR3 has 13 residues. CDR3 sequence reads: CASSKSYTGELFF. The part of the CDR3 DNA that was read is TGCGCCAGCAGTAAAAGCTACACCGGGGAG.

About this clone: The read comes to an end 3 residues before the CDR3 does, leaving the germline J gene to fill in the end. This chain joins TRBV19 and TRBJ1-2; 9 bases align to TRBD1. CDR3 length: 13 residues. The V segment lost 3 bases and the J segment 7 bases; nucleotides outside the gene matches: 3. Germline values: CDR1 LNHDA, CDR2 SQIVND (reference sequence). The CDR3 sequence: CASSMGTGLGYTF. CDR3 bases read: TGTGCCAGTAGTATGGGGACAGGGCTTGGC.

The CDR3 sequence is CASSESDRGEQYF. The part of the CDR3 DNA that was read is TGTGCCAGCAGCGAGTCCGACAGGGGCGAG. J is TRBJ2-7 and V is TRBV2, with 8 bases matching TRBD1. The DNA ends 3 residues before the CDR3 does, and the rest of the CDR3 is filled in from the germline J gene. CDR1 is SNHLY and CDR2 is FYNNEI in the germline V gene. CDR3 size: 13 residues. The J segment lost 6 bases and the V segment lost 6 bases, leaving 7 bases of the junction unmatched. The variable domain in full, with the rest retrieved from reference TRBV2 and TRBJ2-7, is EPEVTQTPSHQVTQMGQEVILRCVPISNHLYFYWYRQILGQKVEFLVSFYNNEISEKSEIFDDQFSVERPDGSNFTLKIRSTKLEDSAMYFCASSESDRGEQYFGPGTRLTVT.

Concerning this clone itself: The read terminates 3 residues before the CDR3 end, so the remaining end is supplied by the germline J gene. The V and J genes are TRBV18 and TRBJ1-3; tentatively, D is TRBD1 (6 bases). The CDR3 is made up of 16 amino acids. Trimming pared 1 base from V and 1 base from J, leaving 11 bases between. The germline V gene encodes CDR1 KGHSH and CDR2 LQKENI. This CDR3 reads CASSPQRTASGNTIYF. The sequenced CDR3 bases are TGTGCCAGCTCACCACAGAGGACAGCGTCTGGAAACACC.

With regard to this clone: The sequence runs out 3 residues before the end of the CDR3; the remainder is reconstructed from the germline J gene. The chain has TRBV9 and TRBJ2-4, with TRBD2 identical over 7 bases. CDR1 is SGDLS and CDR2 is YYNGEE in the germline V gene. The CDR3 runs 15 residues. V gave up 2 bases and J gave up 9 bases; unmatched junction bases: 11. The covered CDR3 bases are TGTGCCAGCAGCGTCGATCTAGGACTAGACGGCATT. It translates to CASSVDLGLDGI. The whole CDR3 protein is CASSVDLGLDGIQYF.

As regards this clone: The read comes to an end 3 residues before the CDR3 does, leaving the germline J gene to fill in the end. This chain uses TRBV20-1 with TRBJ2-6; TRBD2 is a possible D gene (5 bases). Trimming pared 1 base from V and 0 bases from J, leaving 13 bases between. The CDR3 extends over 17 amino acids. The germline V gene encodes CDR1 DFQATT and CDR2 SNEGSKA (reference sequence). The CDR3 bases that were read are TGCAGTGCTAGAGTTCCCAAGCGGACCTCTGGGGCCAACGTC. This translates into CSARVPKRTSGANV. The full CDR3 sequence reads CSARVPKRTSGANVLTF.

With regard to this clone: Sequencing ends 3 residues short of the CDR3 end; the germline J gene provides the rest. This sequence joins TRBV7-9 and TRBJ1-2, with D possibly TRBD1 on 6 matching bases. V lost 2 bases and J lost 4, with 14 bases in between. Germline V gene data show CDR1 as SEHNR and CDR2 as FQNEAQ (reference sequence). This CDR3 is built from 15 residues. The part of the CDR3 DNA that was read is TGTGCCAGCAGCTTAATCCAACAGGGACGCTATGGC. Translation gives CASSLIQQGRYG. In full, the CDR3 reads CASSLIQQGRYGYTF.

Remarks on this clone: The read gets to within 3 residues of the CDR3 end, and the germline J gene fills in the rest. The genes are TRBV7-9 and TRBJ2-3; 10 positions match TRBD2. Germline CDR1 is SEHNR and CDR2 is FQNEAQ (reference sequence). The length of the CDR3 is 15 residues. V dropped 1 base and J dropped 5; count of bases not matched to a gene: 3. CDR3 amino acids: CASSLGTSGEDTQYF. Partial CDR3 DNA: TGTGCCAGCAGCTTAGGGACTAGCGGAGAAGATACG.

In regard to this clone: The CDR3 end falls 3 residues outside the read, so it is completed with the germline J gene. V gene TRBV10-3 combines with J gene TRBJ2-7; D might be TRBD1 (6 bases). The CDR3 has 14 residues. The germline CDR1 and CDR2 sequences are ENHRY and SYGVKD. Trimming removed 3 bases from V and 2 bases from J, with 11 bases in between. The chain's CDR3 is CAISEGQGTYEQYF. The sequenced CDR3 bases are TGTGCCATCAGTGAAGGTCAGGGGACCTACGAG.

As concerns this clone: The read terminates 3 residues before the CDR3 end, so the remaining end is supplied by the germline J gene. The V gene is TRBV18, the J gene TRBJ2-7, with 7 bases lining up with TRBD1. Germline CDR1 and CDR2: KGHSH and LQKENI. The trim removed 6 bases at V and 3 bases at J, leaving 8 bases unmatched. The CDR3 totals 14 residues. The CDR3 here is CASSLRDSFYEQYF. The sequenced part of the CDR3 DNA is TGTGCCAGCTCCCTCCGGGACAGCTTCTACGAG.

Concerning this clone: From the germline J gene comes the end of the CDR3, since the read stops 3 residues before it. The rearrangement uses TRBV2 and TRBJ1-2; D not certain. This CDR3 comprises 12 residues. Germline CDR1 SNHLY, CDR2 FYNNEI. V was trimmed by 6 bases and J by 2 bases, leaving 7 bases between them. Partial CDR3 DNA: TGTGCCAGCAGCGGACTCAACTATGGC. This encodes CASSGLNYG. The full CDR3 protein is CASSGLNYGYTF.

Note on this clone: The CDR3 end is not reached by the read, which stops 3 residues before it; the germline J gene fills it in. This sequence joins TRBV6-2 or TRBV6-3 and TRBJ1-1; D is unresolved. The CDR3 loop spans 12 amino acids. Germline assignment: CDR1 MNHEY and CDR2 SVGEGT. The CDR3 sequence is CASSTRAPGAFF. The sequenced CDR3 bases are TGTGCCAGCAGTACGCGTGCCCCCGGA.

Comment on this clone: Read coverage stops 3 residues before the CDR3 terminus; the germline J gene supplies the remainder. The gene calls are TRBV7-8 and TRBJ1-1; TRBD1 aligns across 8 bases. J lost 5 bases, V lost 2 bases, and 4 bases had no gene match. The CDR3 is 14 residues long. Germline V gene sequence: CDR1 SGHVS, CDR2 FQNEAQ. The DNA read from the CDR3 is TGTGCCAGCAGCTTACAGGGGGCGAGTACTGAA. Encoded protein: CASSLQGASTE. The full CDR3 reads CASSLQGASTEAFF.

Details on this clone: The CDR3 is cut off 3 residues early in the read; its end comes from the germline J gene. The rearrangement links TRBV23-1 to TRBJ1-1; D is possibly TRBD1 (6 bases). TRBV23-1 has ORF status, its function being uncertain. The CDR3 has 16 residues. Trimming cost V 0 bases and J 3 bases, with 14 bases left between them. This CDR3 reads CASSQSRGREDTEAFF. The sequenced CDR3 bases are TGCGCCAGCAGTCAATCGCGGGGGCGTGAGGACACTGAA.

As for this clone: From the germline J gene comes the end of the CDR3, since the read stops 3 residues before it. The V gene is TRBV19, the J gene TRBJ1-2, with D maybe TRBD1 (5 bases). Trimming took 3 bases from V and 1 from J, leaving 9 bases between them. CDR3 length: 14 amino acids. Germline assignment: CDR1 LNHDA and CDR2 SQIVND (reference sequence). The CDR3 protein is CASSISTDNYGYTF. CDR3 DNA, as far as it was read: TGTGCCAGTAGTATCTCGACAGATAACTATGGC.

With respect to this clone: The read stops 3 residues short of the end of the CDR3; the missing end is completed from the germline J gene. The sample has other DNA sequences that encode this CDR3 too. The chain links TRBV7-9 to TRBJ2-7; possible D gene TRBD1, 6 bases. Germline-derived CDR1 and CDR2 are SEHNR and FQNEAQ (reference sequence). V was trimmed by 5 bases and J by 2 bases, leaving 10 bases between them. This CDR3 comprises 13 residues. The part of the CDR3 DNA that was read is TGTGCCAGCAGCCGGGGACAAGCCTACGAG. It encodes CASSRGQAYE. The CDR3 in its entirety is CASSRGQAYEQYF.

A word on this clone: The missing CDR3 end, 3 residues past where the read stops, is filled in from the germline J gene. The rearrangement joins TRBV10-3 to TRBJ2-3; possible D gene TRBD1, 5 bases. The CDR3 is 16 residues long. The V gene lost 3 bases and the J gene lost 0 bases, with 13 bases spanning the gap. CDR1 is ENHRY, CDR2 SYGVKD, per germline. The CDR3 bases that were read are TGTGCCATCAGTGACCCGGACATAGCAAGCACAGATACG. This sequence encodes CAISDPDIASTDT. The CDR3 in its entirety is CAISDPDIASTDTQYF.

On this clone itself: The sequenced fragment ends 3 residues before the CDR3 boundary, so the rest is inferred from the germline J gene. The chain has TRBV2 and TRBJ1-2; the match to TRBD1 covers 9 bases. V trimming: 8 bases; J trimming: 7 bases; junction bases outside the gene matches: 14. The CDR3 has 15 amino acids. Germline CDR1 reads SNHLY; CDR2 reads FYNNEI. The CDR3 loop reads CASVGSGQGSVGYTF. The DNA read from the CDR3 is TGTGCCAGCGTTGGCTCGGGACAGGGATCAGTTGGC.